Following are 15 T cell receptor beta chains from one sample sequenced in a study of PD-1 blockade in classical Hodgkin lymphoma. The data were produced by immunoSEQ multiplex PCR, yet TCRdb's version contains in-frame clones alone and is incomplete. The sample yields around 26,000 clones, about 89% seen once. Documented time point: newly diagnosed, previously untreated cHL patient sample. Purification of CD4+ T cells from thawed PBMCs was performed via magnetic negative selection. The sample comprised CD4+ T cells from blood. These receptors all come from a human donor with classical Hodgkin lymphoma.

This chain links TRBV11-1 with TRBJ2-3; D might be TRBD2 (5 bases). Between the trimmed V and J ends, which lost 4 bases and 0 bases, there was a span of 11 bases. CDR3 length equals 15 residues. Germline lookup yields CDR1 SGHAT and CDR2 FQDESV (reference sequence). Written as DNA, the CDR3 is TGTGCCAGCAGCTGGGCTAGCCTGAGCACAGATACGCAGTATTTT. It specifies CASSWASLSTDTQYF.

The CDR3 DNA follows: TGCGCCAGCAGCTTGGTGTCCGGGACACTTGGCTACACCTTC. This gives the protein CASSLVSGTLGYTF. This chain connects TRBV5-1 to TRBJ1-2; the D gene is possibly TRBD1 (6 bases). V was cut by 0 bases and J by 7 bases, with 13 bases left in between. CDR3 size: 14 residues. Per the germline V gene, CDR1 is SGHRS and CDR2 is YFSETQ.

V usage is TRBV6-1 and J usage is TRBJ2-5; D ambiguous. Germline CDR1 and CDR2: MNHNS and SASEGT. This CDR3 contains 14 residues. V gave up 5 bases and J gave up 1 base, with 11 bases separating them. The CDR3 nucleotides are TGTGCCAGCAGTCTCTATGTATCCCAAGAGACCCAGTACTTC. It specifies CASSLYVSQETQYF.

The CDR3 loop is CASRYRDRETQYF. In nucleotides, the CDR3 is TGTGCCAGCAGATACAGGGATCGGGAGACCCAGTACTTC. The rearrangement uses TRBV6-5 and TRBJ2-5; D perhaps matches TRBD1 (6 bases). The length of the CDR3 is 13 residues. CDR1 and CDR2 from the germline V gene are MNHEY and SVGAGI. V gave up 6 bases and J gave up 5 bases, with 13 bases separating them.

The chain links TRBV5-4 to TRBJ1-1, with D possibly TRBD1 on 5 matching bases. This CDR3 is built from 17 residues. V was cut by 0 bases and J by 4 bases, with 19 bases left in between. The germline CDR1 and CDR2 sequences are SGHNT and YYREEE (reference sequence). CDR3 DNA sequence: TGTGCCAGCAGCTTGGGCGGTCGCGGGGTTGGGGGCACTGAAGCTTTCTTT. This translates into CASSLGGRGVGGTEAFF.

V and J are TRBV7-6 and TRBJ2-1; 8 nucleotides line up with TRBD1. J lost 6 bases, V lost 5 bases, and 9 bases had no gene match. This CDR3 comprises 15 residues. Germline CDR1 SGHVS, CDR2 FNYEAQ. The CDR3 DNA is TGTGCCAGCAGCCTCGCGGGACAGGACTTCAATGAGCAGTTCTTC. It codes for CASSLAGQDFNEQFF. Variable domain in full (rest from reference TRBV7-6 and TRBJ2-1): GAGVSQSPRYKVTKRGQDVALRCDPISGHVSLYWYRQALGQGPEFLTYFNYEAQQDKSGLPNDRFSAERPEGSISTLTIQRTEQRDSAMYRCASSLAGQDFNEQFFGPGTRLTVL.

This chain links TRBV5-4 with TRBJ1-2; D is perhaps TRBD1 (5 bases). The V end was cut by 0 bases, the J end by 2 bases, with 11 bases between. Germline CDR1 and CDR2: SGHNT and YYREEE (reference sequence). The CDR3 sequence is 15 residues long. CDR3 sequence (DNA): TGTGCCAGCAGCTTGGGGACACCGAACAACTATGGCTACACCTTC. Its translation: CASSLGTPNNYGYTF.

This CDR3 is CASRLDRGTEAFF. The CDR3 DNA sequence: TGTGCCAGCAGACTGGACAGGGGCACTGAAGCTTTCTTT. V is TRBV6-1 and J is TRBJ1-1; 9 bases match TRBD1. The CDR3 runs 13 residues. Germline trimming cut 6 bases from V and 4 bases from J; bases unmatched to any gene: 3. The germline V gene has CDR1 MNHNS and CDR2 SASEGT.

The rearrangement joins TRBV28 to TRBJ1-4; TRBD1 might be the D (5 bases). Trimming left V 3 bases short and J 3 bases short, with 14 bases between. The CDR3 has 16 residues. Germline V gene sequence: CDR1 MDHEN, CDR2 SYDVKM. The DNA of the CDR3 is TGTGCCAGCAGTTTTCCGCCGACAGCAGCTAATGAAAAACTGTTTTTT. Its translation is CASSFPPTAANEKLFF.

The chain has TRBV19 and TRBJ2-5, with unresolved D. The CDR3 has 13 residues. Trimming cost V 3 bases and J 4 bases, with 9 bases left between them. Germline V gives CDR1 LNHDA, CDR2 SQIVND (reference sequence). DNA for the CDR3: TGTGCCAGTAGTATGCCGGGCCGAGAGACCCAGTACTTC. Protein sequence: CASSMPGRETQYF. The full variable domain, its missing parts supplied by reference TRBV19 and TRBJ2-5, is DGGITQSPKYLFRKEGQNVTLSCEQNLNHDAMYWYRQDPGQGLRLIYYSQIVNDFQKGDIAEGYSVSREKKESFPLTVTSAQKNPTAFYLCASSMPGRETQYFGPGTRLLVL.

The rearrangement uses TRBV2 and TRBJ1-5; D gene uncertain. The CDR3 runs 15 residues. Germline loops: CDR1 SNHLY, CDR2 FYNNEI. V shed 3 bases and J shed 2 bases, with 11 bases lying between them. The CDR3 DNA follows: TGTGCCAGCAGTGACAGCGGGCGGGGCAATCAGCCCCAGCATTTT. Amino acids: CASSDSGRGNQPQHF.

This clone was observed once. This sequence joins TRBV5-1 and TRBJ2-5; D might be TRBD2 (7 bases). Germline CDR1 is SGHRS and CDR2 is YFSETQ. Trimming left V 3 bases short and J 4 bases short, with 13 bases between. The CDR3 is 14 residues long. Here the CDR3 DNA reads TGCGCCAGCAGCTCCCGGGGGGCTGGAGAGACCCAGTACTTC. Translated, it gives CASSSRGAGETQYF.

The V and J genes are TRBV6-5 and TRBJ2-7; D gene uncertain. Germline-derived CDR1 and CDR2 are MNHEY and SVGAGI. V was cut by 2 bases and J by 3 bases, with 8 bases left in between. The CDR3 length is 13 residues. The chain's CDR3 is CASSYKGSYEQYF. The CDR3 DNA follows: TGTGCCAGCAGTTACAAGGGAAGCTACGAGCAGTACTTC.

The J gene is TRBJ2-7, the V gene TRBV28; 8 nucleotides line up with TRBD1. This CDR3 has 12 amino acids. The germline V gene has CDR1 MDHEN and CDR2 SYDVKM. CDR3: CAAGQVAYEQYF. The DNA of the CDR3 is TGTGCGGCGGGACAGGTCGCCTACGAGCAGTACTTC. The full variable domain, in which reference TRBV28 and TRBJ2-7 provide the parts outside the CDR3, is DVKVTQSSRYLVKRTGEKVFLECVQDMDHENMFWYRQDPGLGLRLIYFSYDVKMKEKGDIPEGYSVSREKKERFSLILESASTNQTSMYLCAAGQVAYEQYFGPGTRLTVT.

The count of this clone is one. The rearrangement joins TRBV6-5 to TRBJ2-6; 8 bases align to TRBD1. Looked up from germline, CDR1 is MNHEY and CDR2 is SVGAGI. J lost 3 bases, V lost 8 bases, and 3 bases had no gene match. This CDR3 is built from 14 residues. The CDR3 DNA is TGTGCCAGCTGCGACAGGGGTGGGGCCAACGTCCTGACTTTC. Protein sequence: CASCDRGGANVLTF.